Only a few counts were recorded for the clone carrying this T cell receptor beta chain. These data come from a study of beta chain features in type 1 diabetes. The isolated RNA, all of it, was reverse transcribed, so expressed TCRB transcripts were what got sequenced. The data were produced by immunoSEQ multiplex PCR, yet TCRdb's version contains in-frame clones alone and is incomplete. In the table there are 350,000 to 450,000 clones, roughly 16% of which are singletons. CDR1 and CDR2 from the germline V gene are SGHTA and FQGNSA. The CDR3 extends over 15 amino acids. The V and J ends lost 4 bases and 7 bases, in that order; junction bases with no gene match: 10.

Material for sequencing was naive CD4+ T cells from blood. This sequence joins TRBV7-2 and TRBJ2-7, with 10 positions matching TRBD1. This sequence was found in a woman aged 18-29 years in good health. As DNA, the CDR3 is TGTGCCAGCAGCTACTCCGGGACAGGGGAGAGGGAGCAGTACTTC. It codes for CASSYSGTGEREQYF.